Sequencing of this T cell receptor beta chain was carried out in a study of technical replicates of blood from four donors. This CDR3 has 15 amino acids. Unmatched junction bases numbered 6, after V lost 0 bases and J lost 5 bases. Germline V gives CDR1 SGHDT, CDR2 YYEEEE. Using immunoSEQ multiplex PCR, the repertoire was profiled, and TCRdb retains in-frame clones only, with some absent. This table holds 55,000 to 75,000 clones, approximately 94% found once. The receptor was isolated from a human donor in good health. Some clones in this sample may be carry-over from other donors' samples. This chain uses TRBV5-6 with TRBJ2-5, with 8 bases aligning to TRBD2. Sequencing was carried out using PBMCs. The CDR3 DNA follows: TGTGCCAGCAGCTTGGGGCCGGGAGGGGAGGAGACCCAGTACTTC. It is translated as CASSLGPGGEETQYF.